The clone carrying this T cell receptor (beta chain) is a singleton in its sample. Its antigen is unknown. Germline V gene data show CDR1 as KGHSH and CDR2 as LQKENI. There are 16 residues in the CDR3. Trimming shortened V by 4 bases and J by 0 bases, and 16 bases separated the two germline ends. For sorted subsets, about 190 ng DNA per replicate equaled approximately 32,000 T cell genomes. Using immunoSEQ multiplex PCR, the repertoire was profiled, and TCRdb retains in-frame clones only, with some absent. The sample has 2,500,000 or so clones, around 92% seen once; the top ten hold more than 0.35%. The data were taken from a study of shared clonotypes between healthy human individuals. Whole-study results and caveats: Few donors limited the genetic and exposure-history diversity represented.

This TCR came from a man between 18 and 29 years old in good health. Some clones in this sample may be carry-over from other donors' samples. The chain combines TRBV18 with TRBJ2-7; D could derive from TRBD1 or TRBD2 (6 bases each). The source material was naive CD4+ T cells from PBMCs. Indicated subset: CD45RA+ positively selected. CDR3 in amino acids: CASSRNRAGSSYEQYF. The CDR3 nucleotides are TGTGCCAGCTCACGAAACAGGGCCGGGAGCTCCTACGAGCAGTACTTC.